These 17 T cell receptor beta chains were all obtained from the same sample, sequenced in a study of blood T cell repertoires in COVID-19. Here immunoSEQ multiplex PCR was the method, and the copy in TCRdb shows in-frame clones only, minus some. The sample consists of over 60,000 clones, 80% to 90% of them appearing once. The sample was peripheral blood. The source of these receptors is a man in his forties with acute or convalescent COVID-19.

V is TRBV30 and J is TRBJ1-6; TRBD1 matches at 9 bases. Germline CDR1 reads GTSNPN; CDR2 reads SVGIG (reference sequence). The CDR3 is 13 residues long. After removal of 8 bases from V and 14 bases from J, the junction contained 13 bases not matched to a gene. The CDR3 here is CALTGTGFPTLHF. The CDR3 nucleotides read TGTGCCCTCACCGGGACAGGGTTCCCAACCCTCCACTTT.

The genes are TRBV6-4 and TRBJ2-1; the D is unclear. V lost 4 bases and J 0 bases, leaving 10 bases between the germline ends. This CDR3 has 15 residues. The germline V gene encodes CDR1 MRHNA and CDR2 SNTAGT. This CDR3 reads CASSAEENSYNEQFF. The CDR3 DNA reads as TGTGCCAGCAGTGCCGAGGAGAACTCCTACAATGAGCAGTTCTTC.

The chain joins TRBV18 to TRBJ1-2, with 8 bases fitting TRBD1. The CDR3 is 13 amino acids. Germline V gene data show CDR1 as KGHSH and CDR2 as LQKENI. J lost 8 bases, V lost 3 bases, and 5 bases had no gene match. CDR3 bases: TGTGCCAGCTCACCGGACAGGGTACAAGGCTACACCTTC. Translation gives CASSPDRVQGYTF.

Only one count was recorded for this clone. This sequence joins TRBV7-8 and TRBJ2-6; 7 bases agree with TRBD1. CDR3 length: 17 residues. Germline V gene lookup returns CDR1 SGHVS and CDR2 FQNEAQ. The ends lost 2 bases at V and 1 base at J; junction bases unmatched: 5. CDR3 nucleotide sequence: TGTGCCAGCAGCTTAAGGGGGCGGACGTCTGGGGCCAACGTCCTGACTTTC. It is translated as CASSLRGRTSGANVLTF.

This rearrangement joins TRBV5-1 to TRBJ1-1; a possible D gene is TRBD1 (5 bases). Germline V lookup: CDR1 SGHRS, CDR2 YFSETQ. The V and J ends lost 0 bases and 8 bases respectively, with 8 bases between them. There are 12 residues in the CDR3. Here the CDR3 DNA reads TGCGCCAGCAGCTTGGGATCAGGGGAAGCTTTCTTT. This codes for CASSLGSGEAFF.

V gene TRBV6-6 combines with J gene TRBJ1-3, with 7 bases aligning to TRBD1. The V gene end was trimmed by 4 bases and the J gene end by 4 bases; junction bases not matched to a gene: 10. This CDR3 comprises 16 residues. Germline values: CDR1 MNHNY, CDR2 SVGAGI (reference sequence). CDR3 residues: CASSSPDRLRGNTIYF. For the CDR3, the DNA is TGTGCCAGCAGTTCCCCGGACAGGCTTAGAGGAAACACCATATATTTT.

The chain has TRBV11-2 and TRBJ2-3; TRBD2 aligns across 7 bases. CDR3 length: 16 residues. Germline CDR1 is SGHAT and CDR2 is FQNNGV. V trimming: 5 bases; J trimming: 1 base; junction bases outside the gene matches: 9. The CDR3 is CASSPRGGRGTDTQYF. The CDR3 bases are TGTGCCAGCAGCCCCCGAGGAGGGAGGGGCACAGATACGCAGTATTTT.

The chain has TRBV5-3 and TRBJ1-4, with 7 bases fitting TRBD1. TRBV5-3 is flagged as an ORF with uncertain function. The J segment lost 11 bases and the V segment lost 1 base, leaving 17 bases of the junction unmatched. This CDR3 region has 17 residues. This chain's CDR3 is CARSLKGAPSRRGKLFF. The CDR3 coding sequence is TGTGCCAGAAGCTTGAAGGGGGCGCCGAGTAGAAGGGGGAAACTGTTTTTT.

The chain combines TRBV4-1 with TRBJ2-7; possible D gene TRBD1, 6 bases. Germline V gene lookup returns CDR1 MGHRA and CDR2 YSYEKL. V lost 1 base, J lost 1 base, and 17 bases lay in between. The CDR3 has 17 amino acids. CDR3 region: CASSQGIIRDNSYEQYF. The CDR3 DNA follows: TGCGCCAGCAGCCAAGGGATTATAAGGGACAATTCCTACGAGCAGTACTTC.

V gene TRBV28 combines with J gene TRBJ1-5, with TRBD1 matching over 9 bases. Trimming cost V 9 bases and J 6 bases; bases outside gene matches: 12. This CDR3 contains 15 residues. From germline, CDR1 is MDHEN and CDR2 SYDVKM. The CDR3 sequence: CASSTAGTGTQPQHF. CDR3 bases: TGTGCCAGTTCAACTGCTGGGACAGGGACTCAGCCCCAGCATTTT.

The J gene is TRBJ2-1, the V gene TRBV27, with a possible D match to TRBD1 (5 bases). The germline V gene encodes CDR1 MNHEY and CDR2 SMNVEV (reference sequence). The CDR3 is 17 amino acids. The ends were cut back, 0 bases at V and 1 base at J, with 13 bases in the middle. CDR3 in amino acids: CASSLSTDRGSYNEQFF. The CDR3 DNA reads TGTGCCAGCAGTTTATCGACCGACAGAGGATCCTACAATGAGCAGTTCTTC.

V usage is TRBV18 and J usage is TRBJ2-1; 7 nucleotides match TRBD1. The length of the CDR3 is 17 residues. The ends lost 3 bases at V and 5 bases at J; junction bases unmatched: 13. Germline CDR1 reads KGHSH; CDR2 reads LQKENI. This chain's CDR3 is CASSPELQGLGHNEQFF. The CDR3 nucleotides are TGTGCCAGCTCACCGGAACTACAGGGGTTAGGGCACAATGAGCAGTTCTTC. Based on the CDR3 plus reference TRBV18 and TRBJ2-1, the full variable domain is NAGVMQNPRHLVRRRGQEARLRCSPMKGHSHVYWYRQLPEEGLKFMVYLQKENIIDESGMPKERFSAEFPKEGPSILRIQQVVRGDSAAYFCASSPELQGLGHNEQFFGPGTRLTVL.

This clone was detected once. The chain employs TRBV5-1 and TRBJ1-4, with TRBD1 matching over 8 bases. CDR3 size: 15 residues. The germline V gene has CDR1 SGHRS and CDR2 YFSETQ. J lost 4 bases, V lost 4 bases, and 6 bases had no gene match. CDR3 coding DNA: TGCGCCAGCAGCGTAGAGACAGGGGTTAATGAAAAACTGTTTTTT. This sequence encodes CASSVETGVNEKLFF.

This clone occurred once. The chain recombines TRBV5-1 with TRBJ1-1; 9 bases are shared with TRBD1. From germline, CDR1 is SGHRS and CDR2 YFSETQ. The CDR3 consists of 17 residues. J lost 3 bases, V lost 2 bases, and 11 bases had no gene match. The CDR3 DNA reads TGCGCCAGCAGCTTTCAGGGACAGGGACTTTTCGACACTGAAGCTTTCTTT. Its protein is CASSFQGQGLFDTEAFF.

The V gene is TRBV29-1, the J gene TRBJ1-6, with TRBD1 matching 8 bases. The CDR3 runs to 13 residues. Trimming removed 5 bases from V and 5 bases from J; junction bases left unmatched: 2. CDR1 is SQVTM, CDR2 ANQGSEA, per germline. CDR3 protein: CSVRTGNNSPLHF. CDR3 in DNA: TGCAGCGTTAGGACAGGGAATAATTCACCCCTCCACTTT.

CDR3 coding DNA: TGTGCCAGCAGCTTGGCCGGGGTTACTGAAGCTTTCTTT. Translated: CASSLAGVTEAFF. This chain joins TRBV5-6 and TRBJ1-1; the D is unclear. The CDR3 spans 13 residues. With 0 bases removed from V and 5 bases from J, the gap between germline ends came to 8 bases. The germline V gene has CDR1 SGHDT and CDR2 YYEEEE.

V usage is TRBV12-3 or TRBV12-4 and J usage is TRBJ2-5; a weak D match, TRBD2 (5 bases). The CDR3 contains 12 residues. Trimming took off 3 bases at V and 10 bases at J, with 12 bases between the two ends. Here the CDR3 reads CASSFVARDQYF. The CDR3 nucleotides are TGTGCCAGCAGTTTCGTGGCCCGGGACCAGTACTTC.